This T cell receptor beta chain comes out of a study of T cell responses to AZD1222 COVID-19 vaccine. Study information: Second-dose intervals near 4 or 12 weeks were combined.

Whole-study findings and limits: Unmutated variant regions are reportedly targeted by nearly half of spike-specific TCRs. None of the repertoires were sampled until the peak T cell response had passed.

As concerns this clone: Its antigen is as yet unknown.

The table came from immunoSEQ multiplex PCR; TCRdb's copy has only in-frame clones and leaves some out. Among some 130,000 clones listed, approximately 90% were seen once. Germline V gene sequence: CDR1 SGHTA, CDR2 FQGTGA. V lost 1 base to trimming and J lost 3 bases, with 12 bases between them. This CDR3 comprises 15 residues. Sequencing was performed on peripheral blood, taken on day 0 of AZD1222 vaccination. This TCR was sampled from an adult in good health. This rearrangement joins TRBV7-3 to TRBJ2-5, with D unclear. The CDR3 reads CASSLIPGGKETQYF. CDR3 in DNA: TGTGCCAGCAGCTTAATCCCCGGCGGTAAAGAGACCCAGTACTTC.